This TCR beta chain was retrieved from a study of T-cell memory formation after mild COVID-19. Study outcomes and limitations: Contracting CD4+ clones sat mainly in CM and EM; CD8+ in EMRA. Researchers could not confirm that second-wave clones peaking on day 37 targeted SARS-CoV-2. There were some responding clones in pre-infection memory, which suggested that cross-reactive memory had joined.

Germline CDR1 is MNHEY and CDR2 is SMNVEV (reference sequence). V was shortened by 3 bases and J by 9 bases, with 12 bases between the two germline ends. CDR3 size: 13 residues. Constant-segment primers and 5'RACE yielded cDNA libraries for TCR alpha and TCR beta, each carrying sample barcodes and UMIs. TCRdb re-called the 5' RACE reads with MiXCR, one entry per CDR3 protein. The sample shows about 470,000 distinct CDR3 sequences, 20% to 25% of them seen only once. Points on this clonotype: The antigen is not known.

Sequencing was performed on PBMCs or a T cell subset sorted from them (not recorded which). This chain uses TRBV27 with TRBJ2-1; TRBD2 might be the D (5 bases). The receptor comes from an adult woman who had mild COVID-19 (a few samples of this study predate the infection). Cell type and time point are not known. DNA for the CDR3: TGTGCCAGCAGTTTCTCCGGAGGAAGTGAGCAGTTCTTC. Protein sequence: CASSFSGGSEQFF.